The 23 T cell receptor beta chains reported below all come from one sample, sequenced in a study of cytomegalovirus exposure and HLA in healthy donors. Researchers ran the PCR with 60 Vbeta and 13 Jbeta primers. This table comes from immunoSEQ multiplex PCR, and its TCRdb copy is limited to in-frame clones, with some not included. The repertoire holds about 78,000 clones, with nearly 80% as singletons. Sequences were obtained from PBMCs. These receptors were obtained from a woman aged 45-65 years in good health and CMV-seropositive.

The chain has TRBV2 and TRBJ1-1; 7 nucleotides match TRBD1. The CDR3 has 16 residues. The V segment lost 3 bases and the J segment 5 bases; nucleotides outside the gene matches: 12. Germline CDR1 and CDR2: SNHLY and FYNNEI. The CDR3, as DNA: TGTGCCAGCAGTGATCCCCTCCGGGACAGATGGACTGAAGCTTTCTTT. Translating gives CASSDPLRDRWTEAFF.

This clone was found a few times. In nucleotides, the CDR3 is TGTGCCAGTAGAAGTAGAGGAAACTCTGGAAACACCATATATTTT. Its protein product is CASRSRGNSGNTIYF. The chain links TRBV19 to TRBJ1-3; the D is unclear. Germline V gene sequence: CDR1 LNHDA, CDR2 SQIVND (reference sequence). Trimming removed 6 bases at V and 0 bases at J, with 12 bases between. This CDR3 contains 15 residues.

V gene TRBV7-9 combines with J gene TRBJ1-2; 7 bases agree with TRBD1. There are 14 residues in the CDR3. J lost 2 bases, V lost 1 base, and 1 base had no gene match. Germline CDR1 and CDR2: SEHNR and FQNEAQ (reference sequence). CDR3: CASSLGQGNYGYTF. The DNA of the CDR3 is TGTGCCAGCAGCTTAGGACAGGGAAACTATGGCTACACCTTC.

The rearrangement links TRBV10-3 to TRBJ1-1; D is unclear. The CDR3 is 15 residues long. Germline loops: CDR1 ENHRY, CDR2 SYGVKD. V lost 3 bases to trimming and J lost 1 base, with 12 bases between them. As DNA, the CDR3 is TGTGCCATCAGTGAAGGTAACAGAAGGAACACTGAAGCTTTCTTT. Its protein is CAISEGNRRNTEAFF.

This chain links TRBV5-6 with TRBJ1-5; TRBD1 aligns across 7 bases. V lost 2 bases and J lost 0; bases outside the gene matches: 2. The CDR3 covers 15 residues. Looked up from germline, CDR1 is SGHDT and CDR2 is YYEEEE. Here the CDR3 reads CASSFTGASNQPQHF. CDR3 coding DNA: TGTGCCAGCAGCTTTACAGGGGCTAGCAATCAGCCCCAGCATTTT.

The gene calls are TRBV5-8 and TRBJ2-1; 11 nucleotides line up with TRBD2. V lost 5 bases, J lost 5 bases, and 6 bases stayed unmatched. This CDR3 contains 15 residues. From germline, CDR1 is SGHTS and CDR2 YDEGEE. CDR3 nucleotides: TGTGCCAGCAGTGTAACTAGCGGGGGAGACAATGAGCAGTTCTTC. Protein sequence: CASSVTSGGDNEQFF.

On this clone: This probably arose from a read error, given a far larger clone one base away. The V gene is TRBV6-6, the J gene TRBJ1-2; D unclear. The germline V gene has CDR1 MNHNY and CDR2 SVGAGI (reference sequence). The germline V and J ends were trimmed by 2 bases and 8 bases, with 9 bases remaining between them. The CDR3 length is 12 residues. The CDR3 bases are TGTGCCAGCAGTTACGGAGGGAAAGGCTACACCTTC. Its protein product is CASSYGGKGYTF.

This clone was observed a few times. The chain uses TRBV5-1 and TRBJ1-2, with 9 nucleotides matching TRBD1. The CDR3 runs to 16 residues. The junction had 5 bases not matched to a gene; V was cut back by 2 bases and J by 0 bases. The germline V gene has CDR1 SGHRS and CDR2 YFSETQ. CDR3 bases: TGCGCCAGCAGCTTCGGGACAGGGCGAACTAACTATGGCTACACCTTC. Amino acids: CASSFGTGRTNYGYTF.

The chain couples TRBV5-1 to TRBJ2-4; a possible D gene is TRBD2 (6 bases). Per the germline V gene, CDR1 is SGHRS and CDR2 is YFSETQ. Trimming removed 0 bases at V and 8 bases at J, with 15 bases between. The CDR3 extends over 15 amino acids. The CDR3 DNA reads TGCGCCAGCAGCTTGGACGGGAGAAGCGCTGACATTCAGTACTTC. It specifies CASSLDGRSADIQYF.

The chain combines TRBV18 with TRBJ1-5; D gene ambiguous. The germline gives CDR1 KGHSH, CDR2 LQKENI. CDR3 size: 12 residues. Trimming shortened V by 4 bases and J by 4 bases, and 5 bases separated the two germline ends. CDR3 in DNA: TGTGCCAGCTCACTCAGGAATCAGCCCCAGCATTTT. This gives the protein CASSLRNQPQHF.

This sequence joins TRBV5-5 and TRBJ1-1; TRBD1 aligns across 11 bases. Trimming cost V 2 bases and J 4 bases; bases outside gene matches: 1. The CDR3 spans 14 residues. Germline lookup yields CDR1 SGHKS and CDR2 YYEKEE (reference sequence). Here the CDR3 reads CASSFGTGGTEAFF. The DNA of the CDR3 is TGTGCCAGCAGCTTTGGGACAGGGGGCACTGAAGCTTTCTTT. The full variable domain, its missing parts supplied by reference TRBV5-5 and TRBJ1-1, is DAGVTQSPTHLIKTRGQQVTLRCSPISGHKSVSWYQQVLGQGPQFIFQYYEKEERGRGNFPDRFSARQFPNYSSELNVNALLLGDSALYLCASSFGTGGTEAFFGQGTRLTVV.

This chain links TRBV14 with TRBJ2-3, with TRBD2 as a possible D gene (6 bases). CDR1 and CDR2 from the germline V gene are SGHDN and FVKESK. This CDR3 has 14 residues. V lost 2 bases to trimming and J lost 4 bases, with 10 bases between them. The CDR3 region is CASSQNTGADTQYF. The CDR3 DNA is TGTGCCAGCAGCCAAAACACGGGGGCAGATACGCAGTATTTT.

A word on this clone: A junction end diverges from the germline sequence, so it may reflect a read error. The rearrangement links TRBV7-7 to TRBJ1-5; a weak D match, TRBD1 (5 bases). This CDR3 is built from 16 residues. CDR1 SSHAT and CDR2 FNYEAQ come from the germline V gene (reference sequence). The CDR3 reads CASSSEPPGQRQPQHF. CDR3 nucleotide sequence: TGTGCTAGCAGCTCAGAACCTCCAGGGCAGCGTCAGCCCCAGCATTTT. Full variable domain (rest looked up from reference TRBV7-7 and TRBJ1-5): GAGVSQSPRYKVTKRGQDVTLRCDPISSHATLYWYQQALGQGPEFLTYFNYEAQPDKSGLPSDRFSAERPEGSISTLTIQRTEQRDSAMYRCASSSEPPGQRQPQHFGDGTRLSIL.

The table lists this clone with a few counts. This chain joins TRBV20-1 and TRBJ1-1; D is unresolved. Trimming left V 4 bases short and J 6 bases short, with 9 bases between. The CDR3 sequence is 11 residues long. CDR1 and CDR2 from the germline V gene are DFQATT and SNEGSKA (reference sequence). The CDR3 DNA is TGCAGTGCTACCCGAGTGGCTGAAGCTTTCTTT. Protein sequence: CSATRVAEAFF.

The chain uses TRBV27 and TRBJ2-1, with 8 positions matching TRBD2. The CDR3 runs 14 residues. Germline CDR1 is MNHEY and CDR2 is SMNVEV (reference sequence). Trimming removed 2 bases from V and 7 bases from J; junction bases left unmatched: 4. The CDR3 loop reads CASSLGSGGNEQFF. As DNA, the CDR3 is TGTGCCAGCAGTTTAGGAAGCGGGGGAAATGAGCAGTTCTTC.

The CDR3 spells CASSLEGGINEQYF. CDR3 nucleotide sequence: TGTGCCAGCAGCTTAGAAGGGGGAATCAACGAGCAGTACTTC. The chain recombines TRBV11-2 with TRBJ2-7, with D tentatively TRBD1 (6 bases). V was pared by 0 bases and J by 5 bases, with 11 bases between. Germline V lookup: CDR1 SGHAT, CDR2 FQNNGV. CDR3 size: 14 residues.

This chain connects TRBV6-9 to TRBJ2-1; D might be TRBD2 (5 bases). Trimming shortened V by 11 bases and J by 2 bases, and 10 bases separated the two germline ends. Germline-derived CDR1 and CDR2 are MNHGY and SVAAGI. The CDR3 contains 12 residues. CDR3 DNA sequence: TGTGCCCGGGAAAGGGCCTACAATGAGCAGTTCTTC. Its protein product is CARERAYNEQFF.

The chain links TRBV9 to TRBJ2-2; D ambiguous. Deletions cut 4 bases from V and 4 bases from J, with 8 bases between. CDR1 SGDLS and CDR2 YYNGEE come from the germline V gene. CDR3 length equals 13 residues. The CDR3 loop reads CASSPQFTGELFF. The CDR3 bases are TGTGCCAGCAGCCCCCAATTCACCGGGGAGCTGTTTTTT.

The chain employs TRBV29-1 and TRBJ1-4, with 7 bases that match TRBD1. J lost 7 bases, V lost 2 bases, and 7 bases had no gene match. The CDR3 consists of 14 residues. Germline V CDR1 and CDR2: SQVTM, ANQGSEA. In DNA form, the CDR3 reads TGCAGCGTTGAACAAGGGACAGTAGGTGAAAAACTGTTTTTT. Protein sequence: CSVEQGTVGEKLFF.

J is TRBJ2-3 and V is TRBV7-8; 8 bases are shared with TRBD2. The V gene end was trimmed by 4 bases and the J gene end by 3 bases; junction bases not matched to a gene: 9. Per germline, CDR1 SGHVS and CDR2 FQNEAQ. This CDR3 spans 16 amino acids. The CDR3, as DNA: TGTGCCAGCAGCTCTCCCCTAAGCGGGAGAACAGATACGCAGTATTTT. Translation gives CASSSPLSGRTDTQYF.

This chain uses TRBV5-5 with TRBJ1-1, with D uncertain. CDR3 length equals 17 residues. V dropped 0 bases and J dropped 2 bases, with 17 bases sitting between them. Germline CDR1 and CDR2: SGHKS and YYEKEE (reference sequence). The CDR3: CASSLAGVSDLNTEAFF. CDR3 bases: TGTGCCAGCAGCTTGGCCGGGGTGTCCGATTTAAACACTGAAGCTTTCTTT. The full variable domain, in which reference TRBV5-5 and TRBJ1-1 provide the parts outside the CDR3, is DAGVTQSPTHLIKTRGQQVTLRCSPISGHKSVSWYQQVLGQGPQFIFQYYEKEERGRGNFPDRFSARQFPNYSSELNVNALLLGDSALYLCASSLAGVSDLNTEAFFGQGTRLTVV.

Here the CDR3 reads CASSSSFLYNEQFF. CDR3 DNA: TGTGCCAGCAGTTCTTCCTTCCTCTACAATGAGCAGTTCTTC. This rearrangement joins TRBV6-5 to TRBJ2-1; D is uncertain. This CDR3 spans 14 amino acids. Germline CDR1 reads MNHEY; CDR2 reads SVGAGI. The V end lost 4 bases, the J end lost 3 bases, and 10 bases lay between the germline ends.

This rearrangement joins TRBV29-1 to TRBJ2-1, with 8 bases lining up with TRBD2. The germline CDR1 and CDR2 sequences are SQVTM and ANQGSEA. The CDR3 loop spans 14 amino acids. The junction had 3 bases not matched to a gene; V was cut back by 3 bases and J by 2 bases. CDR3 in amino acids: CSVDTSGTYNEQFF. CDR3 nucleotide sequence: TGCAGCGTTGATACTAGCGGAACCTACAATGAGCAGTTCTTC.